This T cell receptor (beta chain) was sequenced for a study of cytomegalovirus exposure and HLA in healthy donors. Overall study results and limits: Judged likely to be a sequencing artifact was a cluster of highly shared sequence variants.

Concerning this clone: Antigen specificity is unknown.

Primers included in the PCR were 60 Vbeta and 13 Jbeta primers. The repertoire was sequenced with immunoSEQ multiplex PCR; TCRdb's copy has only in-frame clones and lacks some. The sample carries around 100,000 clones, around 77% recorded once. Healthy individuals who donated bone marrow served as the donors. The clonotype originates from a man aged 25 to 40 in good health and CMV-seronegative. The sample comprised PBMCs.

DNA for the CDR3: TGTGCCACCAGCAGGACTCAGGGCGACACTGAAGCTTTCTTT. This translates into CATSRTQGDTEAFF. This chain uses TRBV15 with TRBJ1-1, with a weak D call TRBD1 (5 bases). V lost 3 bases, J lost 3 bases, and 11 bases lay in between. CDR1 and CDR2 from the germline V gene are LNHNV and YYDKDF (reference sequence). This CDR3 region has 14 residues.